The text below deals with one TCR beta chain. Its specific antigen is unknown. Base-call qualities are not available, and no considerably larger clone is one nucleotide away. This sample's time point label indicates: baseline before first vaccination. Vaccinee samples were obtained from the UK trials COV001 and COV002, which included a single-blind randomized controlled phase 2/3 trial of AZD1222 (ChAdOx1 nCoV-19) in healthy adults. For TCRbeta chain sequencing, PBMC samples were collected from trial participants at day 0 and at day 28 after the second dose. The source of the sample is a study of T cell responses to AZD1222 COVID-19 vaccine (dated by TCRdb to about 2021). Background on the whole study: AZD1222 recipients given second doses at about 4 weeks or at about 12 weeks were pooled, since spike-specific TCR depth and breadth were not found to differ between the two schedules. A total of 240 or so trial participants underwent TCR sequencing, of whom nearly 210 had received two doses of AZD1222 and some 26 had received two doses of the MenACWY control vaccine. Trial participants were enrolled by age into subgroups of 18-55, 56-69 and 70-plus years, and around 150, 28 and 57 TCR-sequenced participants, respectively, were included in these subgroups.

The CDR3 regions of human TCRbeta chains were subjected to immunosequencing. Per the authors' processing: Repertoire TCRs were matched against a reference library of SARS-CoV-2-specific TCRs generated with the MIRA antigen-specificity platform. Breadth was defined as the fraction of unique TCRs that were SARS-CoV-2-associated, and depth was defined as the fraction of total T cells that were SARS-CoV-2-associated. Using the MIRA data, every spike-specific TCR was mapped to the spike region that the TCR reacted to and assigned to either a CD4 or a CD8 class. Log10-transformed breadth and depth values were compared by one-way ANOVA with Sidak's multiple comparisons tests. TCRdb mirrors the immuneACCESS table, restricted to in-frame sequences. Some clones are absent from its copies; in checked studies, under half trace to an unresolved V gene, and the reason for the others is unknown. V, J and clone size derive from that table, while D and trimming were established from the DNA sequence. The sample yields 85,000 to 130,000 clones; about 89% were counted once. About a sixth of the sample is in the top ten clones.

General conclusions and limits of the study: After two AZD1222 doses, both the breadth and the depth of spike-specific TCRs were significantly higher than at day 0 and than in MenACWY recipients. Nearly half of unique spike-specific TCRs reportedly recognized epitopes outside regions mutated in the B.1.351 and B.1.1.7 variants. The vaccine-associated CD4 TCRs covered the entire spike protein, and the dominant responses fell in regions 160-218 and 743-854. Most participants were white British and females outnumbered males, and the authors suggested that clonal diversity may have been underestimated. No day 14 peak-response samples were available, so repertoires were characterized only after the peak T cell response. In the small 56-69-year group, the increase in depth fell short of significance, most likely because of low power. Conclusions about previously exposed vaccinees were limited because only six AZD1222 recipients were SARS-CoV-2 seropositive at baseline.

The sequences come from peripheral blood, collected on day 0 of AZD1222 vaccination. The origin of this receptor is an adult in good health.

The DNA sequence is as follows: TGTGCCAGCAACCACGGCAGGGGAAATGAGCAGTTCTTC. This sequence encodes CASNHGRGNEQFF. The rearrangement joined TRBV6-5 to TRBJ2-1; TRBD1 is possibly the D segment (6 matching bases). The germline V gene specifies MNHEY as CDR1 and SVGAGI as CDR2. The cysteine opens and the phenylalanine closes a CDR3 of 13 amino acids. Only the CDR3 DNA stays, 39 bases, in frame from base 1. Cut back by 7 bases and 7 bases, the V and J ends lie 14 bases apart.